This T cell receptor (beta chain) was recorded in a study of technical replicates of blood from four donors (dated by TCRdb to the late 2010s). In its sample, this clone was seen once. The specificity of this receptor is unknown. Base qualities are not recorded, but no much larger clone differs from it by a single base. From its cysteine to its phenylalanine, the CDR3 spans 14 amino acids. The entry retains the CDR3 DNA only, 42 bases that are in frame from base 1. V is cut back by 6 bases and J by 2 bases, with 4 bases in the junction unmatched. The germline V gene gives CDR1 as SGHTA and CDR2 as FQGNSA. The library relied on the immunoSEQ multiplex PCR assay. TCRdb took over this immuneACCESS table, retaining in-frame rearrangements with V and J assigned. Such tables are incomplete; in checked studies, under half of the missing clones stem from an unresolved V gene, and the remainder is unexplained. Within this sample are tens of thousands of clones, with roughly 90% of them counted one time only. The top ten hold around 5% of the sample.

The clonotype comes from a human donor in good health. Some clones in this sample may be carry-over from other donors' samples. The specimen sequenced was PBMCs. This receptor chain uses TRBV7-2 and TRBJ1-1; 9 bases in between match TRBD1. The DNA reads as follows: TGTGCCAGCAGATGGACAGGGGCTAACACTGAAGCTTTCTTT. The encoded protein is CASRWTGANTEAFF.